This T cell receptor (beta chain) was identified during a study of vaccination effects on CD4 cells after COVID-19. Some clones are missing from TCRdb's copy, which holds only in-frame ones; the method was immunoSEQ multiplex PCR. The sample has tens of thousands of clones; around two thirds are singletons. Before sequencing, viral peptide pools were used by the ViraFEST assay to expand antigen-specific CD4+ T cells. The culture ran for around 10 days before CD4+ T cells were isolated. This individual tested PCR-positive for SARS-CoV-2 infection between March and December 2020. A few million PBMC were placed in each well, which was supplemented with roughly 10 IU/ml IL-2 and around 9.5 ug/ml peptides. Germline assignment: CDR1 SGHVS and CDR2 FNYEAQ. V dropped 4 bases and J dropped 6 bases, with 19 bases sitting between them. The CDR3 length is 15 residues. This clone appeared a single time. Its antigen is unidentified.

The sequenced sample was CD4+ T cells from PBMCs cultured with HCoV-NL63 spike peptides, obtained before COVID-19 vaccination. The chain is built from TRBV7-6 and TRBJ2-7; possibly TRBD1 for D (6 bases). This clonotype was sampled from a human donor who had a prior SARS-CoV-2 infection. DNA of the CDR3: TGTGCCAGCAGCTCCGGGACACCCGAACGGGGCGAGCAGTACTTC. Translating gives CASSSGTPERGEQYF.